This is a list of T cell receptor beta chains from one sample in a study of Tregs in tolerant kidney transplant recipients. The protocol was immunoSEQ multiplex PCR, while the TCRdb copy is restricted to in-frame clones and leaves out a portion. The sample shows around 16,000 clones, about 57% of them seen only once. Their antigen targets remain unknown. The specimen was Tregs from blood cultured with allogeneic cells. The receptor source for this set is a human donor in good health. Both conserved end residues are part of each CDR3. A D gene is named only where the DNA matches it firmly. Clone size is not always given. Where it is, it says once, few, many or a class for expanded clones.

J | V | size | D | CDR3 | DNA
TRBJ1-1 | TRBV7-8 | . | TRBD1 | CASSLGFWGGTAEAFF | TGTGCCAGCAGCTTAGGGTTTTGGGGTGGGACAGCCGAAGCTTTCTTT
TRBJ1-5 | TRBV19 | many | . | CASPLSAQHF | TGTGCCAGTCCTTTGTCGGCCCAGCATTTT
TRBJ2-2 | TRBV5-3 | . | TRBD1 | CAREDDRDMPRGGELFF | TGTGCCAGAGAAGATGACAGGGATATGCCTCGAGGCGGGGAGCTGTTTTTT
TRBJ2-5 | TRBV2 | few | . | CASSEATGEETQYF | TGTGCCAGCAGTGAAGCCACGGGAGAAGAGACCCAGTACTTC
TRBJ1-1 | TRBV5-1 | few | . | CASSVIRGNTEAFF | TGCGCCAGCAGCGTGATCCGTGGTAACACTGAAGCTTTCTTT
TRBJ2-7 | TRBV4-3 | . | TRBD1 | CASSQATGGSSVGEQYF | TGCGCCAGCAGCCAAGCAACAGGGGGAAGTAGTGTCGGCGAGCAGTACTTC
TRBJ1-2 | TRBV9 | once | TRBD1 | CASSPSTGVGYGYTF | TGTGCCAGCAGCCCTTCGACAGGGGTAGGCTATGGCTACACCTTC
TRBJ2-2 | TRBV5-4 | few | TRBD2 | CASSQTSGGAGKIGELFF | TGTGCCAGCAGCCAGACTAGCGGGGGGGCCGGAAAAATCGGGGAGCTGTTTTTT
TRBJ2-5 | TRBV7-8 | once | TRBD1 | CASSTGDRVTETQYF | TGTGCCAGCAGCACCGGGGACAGGGTGACAGAGACCCAGTACTTC
TRBJ1-5 | TRBV5-8 | . | . | CASSLIVFAAGSSQPQHF | TGTGCCAGCAGCTTGATAGTTTTTGCAGCAGGGTCGAGTCAGCCCCAGCATTTT
TRBJ1-1 | TRBV2 | . | TRBD1 | CASTTGRVTEAFF | TGTGCCAGTACGACAGGGCGGGTCACTGAAGCTTTCTTT
TRBJ1-4 | TRBV27 | . | TRBD1 | CASSLRQGASAKLFF | TGTGCCAGCAGTTTAAGACAGGGGGCGAGTGCAAAACTGTTTTTT
TRBJ2-2 | TRBV30 | . | TRBD2 | CAWSRGRAGAGELFF | TGTGCCTGGAGTCGCGGGAGGGCCGGTGCCGGGGAGCTGTTTTTT
TRBJ1-3 | TRBV6-1 | . | . | CASSERVVAGSSGNTIYF | TGTGCCAGCAGTGAAAGGGTAGTCGCCGGGAGCTCTGGAAACACCATATATTTT
TRBJ1-2 | TRBV18 | few | . | CASSPKQGSYGYTF | TGTGCCAGCTCACCTAAACAGGGCTCCTATGGCTACACCTTC
TRBJ1-1 | TRBV6-5 | . | . | CASSRGGGTEAFF | TGTGCCAGCAGTAGGGGGGGAGGGACTGAAGCTTTCTTT
TRBJ1-2 | TRBV5-1 | medium-sized | TRBD1 | CASSRTGRNGYTF | TGCGCCAGCAGTCGGACAGGGAGGAATGGCTACACCTTC
TRBJ1-5 | TRBV29-1 | . | . | CSAAPGGDQPQHF | TGCAGCGCGGCCCCCGGTGGGGATCAGCCCCAGCATTTT
TRBJ2-7 | TRBV6-6 | . | . | CASSTWGGEQYF | TGTGCCAGCAGTACTTGGGGAGGCGAGCAGTACTTC
TRBJ1-3 | TRBV5-6 | . | TRBD1 | CASSLDLWDRGNTIYF | TGTGCCAGCAGCTTGGATCTTTGGGACAGGGGAAACACCATATATTTT
TRBJ1-1 | TRBV9 | few | . | CASSPVGGNTEAFF | TGTGCCAGCAGCCCAGTCGGTGGGAACACTGAAGCTTTCTTT
TRBJ2-1 | TRBV28 | once | . | CASSPLSNALTYNEQFF | TGTGCCAGCAGTCCTCTATCGAACGCCTTAACCTACAATGAGCAGTTCTTC
TRBJ2-1 | TRBV4-3 | . | . | CASSTGVGSSYNEQFF | TGCGCCAGCAGCACGGGGGTCGGGAGCTCCTACAATGAGCAGTTCTTC
TRBJ2-2 | TRBV7-9 | . | TRBD1 | CASSLPGQGSTGELFF | TGTGCCAGCAGCCTGCCGGGACAGGGGTCGACCGGGGAGCTGTTTTTT
TRBJ1-2 | TRBV2 | once | TRBD1 | CASSRTGSTYGYTF | TGTGCCAGCAGTCGGACAGGGTCGACCTATGGCTACACCTTC
TRBJ2-7 | TRBV6-5 | . | . | CATQGSGSYEQYF | TGTGCCACCCAGGGGTCGGGCTCCTACGAGCAGTACTTC
TRBJ2-2 | TRBV20-1 | . | . | CSARKAGELFF | TGCAGTGCTAGGAAAGCCGGGGAGCTGTTTTTT
TRBJ1-6 | TRBV6-5 | . | . | CASSEGGDSPLHF | TGTGCCAGCAGTGAAGGGGGGGATTCACCCCTCCACTTT
TRBJ2-1 | TRBV5-4 | once | TRBD1 | CASSPDRDNEQFF | TGTGCCAGCTCACCCGACAGGGACAATGAGCAGTTCTTC
TRBJ1-1 | TRBV2 | few | . | CASSEHPNTEAFF | TGTGCCAGCAGTGAACACCCGAACACTGAAGCTTTCTTT
TRBJ2-3 | TRBV18 | . | . | CASSPRLAQTFTDTQYF | TGTGCCAGCTCACCACGGCTAGCGCAGACCTTCACAGATACGCAGTATTTT
TRBJ2-7 | TRBV5-4 | many | . | CASSSPPYEQYF | TGTGCCAGCAGCTCCCCTCCCTACGAGCAGTACTTC
TRBJ1-4 | TRBV11-3 | . | . | CASSRWGRGRPEKLFF | TGTGCCAGCAGCCGTTGGGGTCGGGGGCGTCCCGAAAAACTGTTTTTT
TRBJ1-1 | TRBV2 | . | TRBD1 | CASGQGALGGTEAFF | TGTGCCAGCGGACAGGGGGCTTTGGGTGGCACTGAAGCTTTCTTT
TRBJ2-7 | TRBV7-2 | . | . | CASSLVGGPYEQYF | TGTGCCAGCAGCTTAGTCGGAGGGCCCTACGAGCAGTACTTC
TRBJ1-1 | TRBV6-5 | few | . | CASSRGQTEAFF | TGTGCCAGCAGTAGAGGTCAAACTGAAGCTTTCTTT
TRBJ2-7 | TRBV4-3 | . | TRBD2 | CASSQDPGTSGSHEQYF | TGCGCCAGCAGCCAAGACCCCGGGACTAGCGGGAGCCACGAGCAGTACTTC
TRBJ1-2 | TRBV4-3 | . | . | CASSQDPSSSRVGYTF | TGCGCCAGCAGCCAAGATCCGAGCTCCTCGAGGGTTGGCTACACCTTC
TRBJ1-1 | TRBV18 | . | . | CASSPNRAAEAFF | TGTGCCAGCTCACCTAACAGGGCCGCTGAAGCTTTCTTT
TRBJ1-2 | TRBV7-9 | few | . | CASSWELQF | TGTGCCAGCAGCTGGGAGCTCCAATTC
TRBJ1-5 | TRBV10-3 | . | TRBD1 | CAAGTEGQPQHF | TGTGCCGCCGGGACAGAGGGTCAGCCCCAGCATTTT
TRBJ2-4 | TRBV5-1 | few | . | CASSLGGNQYF | TGCGCCAGCAGCTTAGGGGGGAATCAGTACTTC
TRBJ1-1 | TRBV27 | few | . | CASGERNTEAFF | TGTGCCAGCGGTGAGCGGAACACTGAAGCTTTCTTT
TRBJ2-3 | TRBV6-1 | . | . | CASSMGAFKDTQYF | TGTGCCAGCAGTATGGGAGCGTTCAAAGATACGCAGTATTTT
TRBJ2-5 | TRBV15 | few | TRBD2 | CATSHSSGGAETQYF | TGTGCCACCAGCCACTCTAGCGGGGGGGCTGAGACCCAGTACTTC
TRBJ2-7 | TRBV2 | . | . | CASTQVPYEQYF | TGTGCCAGCACCCAGGTCCCCTACGAGCAGTACTTC
TRBJ2-1 | TRBV2 | . | TRBD2 | CASSNSGRVGNEQFF | TGTGCCAGCAGTAACAGCGGGAGGGTGGGCAATGAGCAGTTCTTC
TRBJ1-1 | TRBV5-4 | . | . | CASSTQGLNTEAFF | TGTGCCAGCAGCACCCAGGGGTTGAACACTGAAGCTTTCTTT
TRBJ2-7 | TRBV29-1 | . | . | CSVLAGSQYF | TGCAGCGTGCTGGCAGGGTCCCAGTACTTC
TRBJ1-2 | TRBV11-1 | . | TRBD1 | CAVRDRGRGPYGYTF | TGTGCCGTACGGGACAGAGGTCGAGGGCCCTATGGCTACACCTTC
TRBJ2-1 | TRBV5-6 | . | TRBD1 | CASSWDRTLYNEQFF | TGTGCCAGCAGCTGGGACAGGACCCTTTACAATGAGCAGTTCTTC
TRBJ2-7 | TRBV7-9 | . | . | CASSLVVYEQYF | TGTGCCAGCAGCTTGGTTGTCTACGAGCAGTACTTC
TRBJ2-7 | TRBV10-3 | . | . | CAIGRINGEQYF | TGTGCCATCGGCCGAATAAATGGCGAGCAGTACTTC